This T cell receptor beta chain originates from a study of CD8 T cells in Susac syndrome. Sequencing of TCR beta was performed on blood CD8+ T cells and on blood CD4+ T cells. The multiple sclerosis controls were treatment-naive patients with relapsing-remitting disease that was stable or active. TEMRA cells were FACS-enriched and CD8+ and CD4+ T cells negatively isolated. In this sample, this clonotype turned up a few times. After extraction with the RNeasy kit, roughly 0.45 to 1 ug of the RNA was reverse transcribed using random hexamers. TCRdb ran MiXCR on the immunoSEQ multiplex PCR reads and lists one entry per CDR3 protein. The profile shows about 300,000 distinct CDR3 sequences, roughly 85% of them singletons. Input material: CD8+ T cells from PBMCs. The TCR sequence derives from a human donor with multiple sclerosis.

CDR3 amino acids: CASSEAGASYEQYF. DNA for the CDR3: TGTGCCAGCAGTGAGGCAGGGGCCTCCTACGAGCAGTACTTC. The chain uses TRBV2 and TRBJ2-7, with a possible D match to TRBD1 (6 bases). Trimming pared 3 bases from V and 0 bases from J, leaving 9 bases between. Germline assignment: CDR1 SNHLY and CDR2 FYNNEI. The CDR3 sequence is 14 residues long.